The rows below give T cell receptor beta chains drawn from one sample of a study of Ad26.COV2.S vaccination and SARS-CoV-2 variants. Sequenced by immunoSEQ multiplex PCR; TCRdb stores in-frame clones only, minus some. Of hundreds of thousands of clones in the sample, approximately 89% were seen once. Sequencing used peripheral blood, obtained in a trial of Ad26.COV2.S vaccine versus placebo. These receptors were collected from a person aged 18-60 years who received the Ad26.COV2.S COVID-19 vaccine or a placebo. Both conserved end residues are part of each CDR3.

v_call	j_call	cdr3_aa
TRBV10-3	TRBJ1-5	CAISEDGEPQHF
TRBV3-1/TRBV3-2	TRBJ2-6	CASSFGGRAGANVLTF
TRBV5-1	TRBJ2-3	CASSRTRGQGVIDTQYF
TRBV2	TRBJ1-1	CASSAAGGANTEAFF
TRBV9	TRBJ2-1	CASSVRDWIYNEQFF
TRBV5-1	TRBJ1-1	CASSFGGTSNTEAFF
TRBV5-1	TRBJ2-1	CASSLDGLADEQFF
TRBV18	TRBJ2-3	CASSPIDSPFTDTQYF
TRBV5-1	TRBJ2-2	CASSHGIWPPPGELFF
TRBV24-1	TRBJ2-5	CATSDSGQGKETQYF
TRBV11-3	TRBJ2-1	CASSLDGYNEQFF
TRBV3-1/TRBV3-2	TRBJ2-2	CASSRPSGSVQGTGELFF
TRBV7-2	TRBJ2-6	CASSLKGANVLTF
TRBV11-2	TRBJ1-2	CASSLDLAVKRYGYTF
TRBV10-1	TRBJ2-3	CASSDYTGKDTQYF
TRBV7-2	TRBJ1-1	CASSTFRATNTEAFF
TRBV27	TRBJ1-5	CASSLFPSGRGNQPQHF
TRBV7-8	TRBJ1-3	CASTLSRFAGNTIYF
TRBV5-5	TRBJ1-3	CASSLAVGTGPYSGNTIYF
TRBV10-2	TRBJ2-7	CASRISTGKSYEQYF
TRBV12-2	TRBJ1-5	CASRLAVGYEPPEGNQPQHF
TRBV15	TRBJ2-1	CATSGAGVSPNEQFF
TRBV5-1	TRBJ1-1	CASSSLDSPSVEAFF
TRBV13	TRBJ2-1	CASSSGLESHNEQFF
TRBV7-2	TRBJ1-2	CASSLWTGGEGYTF
TRBV2	TRBJ2-7	CASREGQYEQYF
TRBV19	TRBJ1-5	CASSLGLPRNQPQHF
TRBV7-2	TRBJ1-5	CASSLRGQQPQHF
TRBV5-8	TRBJ2-3	CASSDFRVDTQYF
TRBV9	TRBJ2-7	CASSRRQGAYEQYF
TRBV7-2	TRBJ2-5	CASSLQSTQRETQYF
TRBV3-1/TRBV3-2	TRBJ2-1	CASSQRDREYNEQFF
TRBV4-1	TRBJ2-4	CASSQDADRGTKNIQYF
TRBV19	TRBJ1-6	CASMDPLYNSPLHF
TRBV7-9	TRBJ2-3	CASSFSGGGTDTQYF
TRBV3-1/TRBV3-2	TRBJ2-2	CASSLRTDTGELFF
TRBV4-1	TRBJ1-2	CASSQEGGFNYGYTF
TRBV6-5	TRBJ1-1	CASSYSRGDTEAFF
TRBV27	TRBJ2-3	CASSPELAIPPLDTQYF
TRBV5-1	TRBJ2-7	CASSFGGAVGEQYF
TRBV5-1	TRBJ2-1	CASSYSSLEEQFF
TRBV9	TRBJ1-1	CASSVSSGGNTEAFF
TRBV5-1	TRBJ2-3	CASRSGSLADTQYF
TRBV18	TRBJ2-7	CASSPPAQIGGGEQYF